Detailed here is one T cell receptor (beta chain). Antigen unknown. The data originate from a study of cytomegalovirus exposure and HLA in healthy donors. Use of 60 Vbeta and 13 Jbeta primers characterized the PCR. Clones were read by immunoSEQ multiplex PCR, and TCRdb kept only the in-frame ones, dropping some. The table records 130,000 or so clones, around 90% of them present only once. Study-level results: Productive rates of about 90% or about 30% were seen for most TCR beta V segments in an earlier analysis. As a later analysis revealed, most CMV-associated TCR beta chains appeared HLA-restricted. In a later analysis, TCR beta V- and J-gene trimming showed a link to a missense DCLRE1C variant. The study flagged fewer than 200 TCR beta chains as cytomegalovirus-associated.

CDR1 and CDR2 from the germline V gene are SGHRS and YFSETQ. The CDR3 length is 14 residues. V dropped 1 base and J dropped 5; count of bases not matched to a gene: 6. The source material was PBMCs. This chain joins TRBV5-1 and TRBJ2-7, with 7 nucleotides matching TRBD2. The receptor's source is a woman aged 40 to 49 in good health and CMV-seronegative. For the CDR3, the DNA is TGCGCCAGCAGCTTGAGGGTGGGAGGGGACGAGCAGTACTTC. Protein sequence: CASSLRVGGDEQYF.